This T cell receptor (beta chain) derives from a study of human CD8 memory T cell subsets (dated by TCRdb to about 2020). Context from the whole study: The clonal relationships among stem-like (TSTEM), progenitor exhausted-like (TPEX) and effector memory CD8+ T cell subsets were assessed by comparing the TCRbeta repertoires of these subsets. Several donors each provided TSTEM, TPEX and effector memory subsets, from which TCRbeta repertoires were obtained.

Study-wide findings and limitations: Although both stem-like subsets shared clonotypes with effector memory cells, the overlap between TSTEM and TPEX repertoires was minimal, suggesting distinct antigen spectra for the TSTEM and TPEX subsets. Based on Chao1 estimates, TSTEM subsets appeared to have greater repertoire diversity than TPEX subsets, which could potentially reflect a broader range of specificities. Normalized Shannon-Wiener diversity was similarly high in the TSTEM and TPEX subsets, while the effector memory subsets were comparatively less diverse. Sequencing was limited to TCRbeta chains, and the repertoire comparisons were based on about 6 donors analyzed with paired t-tests and Bonferroni correction.

The germline V gene (reference sequence) provides CDR1 GTSNPN and CDR2 SVGIG. From cysteine to phenylalanine, the CDR3 is 15 amino acids long. DNA for this receptor is not on file. Stem-like memory CD8+ T cells (TSTEM) were defined as CCR7+ PD-1- TIGIT- cells. Density gradient separation was used to isolate peripheral blood mononuclear cells from buffy coats of healthy donors. In the study, negative magnetic separation with EasySep or MojoSort CD8+ T cell isolation kits was used to enrich total CD8+ T cells. For each subset, total RNA was extracted using an RNeasy Mini Kit from duplicate vials of around 150,000 sorted CD8+ T cells. PBMCs were used either fresh or after cryopreservation in fetal bovine serum containing about 10% DMSO. CD8+ T cell subsets were sorted to purity by fluorescence-activated cell sorting on a FACSAria III. The sequencing machine was a NextSeq 550. A Human TCR Profiling Kit was used to prepare UMI-labeled 5' RACE TCRbeta libraries. Every TCRbeta library was prepared in parallel, with the same number of PCR cycles used for all of the libraries. The authors' analysis ran thus. Between 3,000 and 18,000 functional CDR3beta clonotypes were contained in each TCRbeta library. UMI extraction and consensus assembly used MIGEC 1.2.9, requiring at least three reads per UMI. MiXCR 3.0.3 was used to extract in-frame CDR3beta repertoires. After each sample was downsampled to 42,000 randomly selected UMIs, diversity metrics were computed in VDJtools 1.2.1. For the top 3,000 clones of each sample pair, the repertoire overlap metrics D, R and F2 were calculated in VDJtools. Following TCRdb reprocessing, every CDR3 protein sequence forms one entry, and DNA is not provided. These V and J calls derive from TCRdb rather than the authors' analysis. The sample's own table lists some 10,000 distinct CDR3 sequences. Roughly a fifth of the sample is taken by the ten largest.

On this clonotype: What antigen it recognizes has not been identified.

The sequenced sample consisted of CD8+ stem-like memory T cells (TSCM and TCM) sorted from PBMCs. The sample's cell subset or site label, decoded: stem-like memory CD8 T cells (TSTEM), CCR7+ PD-1- TIGIT-. This TCR was recovered from a human donor in good health. The V and J segments used are TRBV30 and TRBJ2-2; lacking DNA, the TRBD1 call made by TCRdb goes unchecked. The encoded CDR3 is CAWSLTGSYPGELFF.